The clone carrying this T cell receptor beta chain was seen a single time. Its antigen is as yet unknown. Researchers generated TCR beta cDNA from roughly 500 ng of total RNA, relying on a constant-region primer. Library construction for TCR beta comprised three nested multiplex PCR rounds performed with slightly modified ARM-PCR. TRBV1-TRBV30 forward primers paired with a C-beta reverse primer were used in the first two PCR rounds, which ran about 11 cycles each. TCRdb analysed the multiplex PCR reads with MiXCR anew, one entry per CDR3 protein. The sample includes about 200,000 distinct CDR3 sequences, around 85% of them seen just once. The record originates from a study of tumor-infiltrating lymphocytes in primary liver carcinoma. Broader study findings: Significantly greater top-250-clone fractions characterized tumors relative to blood (p = 0.039).

Unsorted bulk tissue, about 17-33 mg of it, served as the source for co-extraction of RNA and DNA. The CDR3 has 16 amino acids. With 9 bases clipped from V and 0 bases from J, the junction kept 11 bases outside the gene matches. This clonotype was obtained from a man in his forties with primary liver carcinoma and hepatitis B virus infection. The gene calls are TRBV12-3 or TRBV12-4 and TRBJ2-1, with 7 bases fitting TRBD2. The specimen sequenced was tumor tissue from primary liver carcinoma. In nucleotides, the CDR3 is TGTGCCAGTAGTCGGAGGGAGGGGTGCTCCTACAATGAGCAGTTCTTC. Translation: CASSRREGCSYNEQFF.